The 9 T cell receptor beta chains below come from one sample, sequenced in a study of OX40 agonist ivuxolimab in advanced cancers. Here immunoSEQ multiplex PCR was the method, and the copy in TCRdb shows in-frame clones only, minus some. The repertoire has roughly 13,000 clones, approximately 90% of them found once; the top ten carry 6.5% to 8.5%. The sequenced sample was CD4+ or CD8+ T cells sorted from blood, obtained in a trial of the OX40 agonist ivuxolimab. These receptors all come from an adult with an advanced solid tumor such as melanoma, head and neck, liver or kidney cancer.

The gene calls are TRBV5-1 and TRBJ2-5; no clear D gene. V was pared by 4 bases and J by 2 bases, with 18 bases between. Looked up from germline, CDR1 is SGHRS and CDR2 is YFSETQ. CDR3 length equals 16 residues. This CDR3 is CASSPRPTTPQETQYF. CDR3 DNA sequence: TGCGCCAGCAGCCCCAGACCTACTACCCCTCAAGAGACCCAGTACTTC.

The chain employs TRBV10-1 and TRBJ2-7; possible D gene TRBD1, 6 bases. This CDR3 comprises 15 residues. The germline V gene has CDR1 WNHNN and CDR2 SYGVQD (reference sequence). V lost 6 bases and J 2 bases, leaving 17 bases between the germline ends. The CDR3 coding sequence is TGCGCCAGCAGACCTAGACAGGCACCTACCTACGAGCAGTACTTC. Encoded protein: CASRPRQAPTYEQYF.

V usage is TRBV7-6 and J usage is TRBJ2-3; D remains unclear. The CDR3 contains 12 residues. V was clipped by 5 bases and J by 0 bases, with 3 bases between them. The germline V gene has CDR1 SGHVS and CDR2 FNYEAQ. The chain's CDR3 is CASSPSTDTQYF. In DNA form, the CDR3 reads TGTGCCAGCAGCCCTAGCACAGATACGCAGTATTTT.

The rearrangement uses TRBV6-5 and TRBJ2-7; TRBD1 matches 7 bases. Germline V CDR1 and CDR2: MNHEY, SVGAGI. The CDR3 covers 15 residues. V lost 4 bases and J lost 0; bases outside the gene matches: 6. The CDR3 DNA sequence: TGTGCCAGCAGTTCCAGGACAGGCCTCTCCTACGAGCAGTACTTC. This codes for CASSSRTGLSYEQYF.

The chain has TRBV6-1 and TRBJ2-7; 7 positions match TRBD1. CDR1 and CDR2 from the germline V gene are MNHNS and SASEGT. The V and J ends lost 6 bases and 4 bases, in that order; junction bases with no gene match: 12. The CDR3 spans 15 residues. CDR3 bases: TGTGCCAGCAGGGAGAACAGGGGCGCCATTTACGAGCAGTACTTC. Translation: CASRENRGAIYEQYF.

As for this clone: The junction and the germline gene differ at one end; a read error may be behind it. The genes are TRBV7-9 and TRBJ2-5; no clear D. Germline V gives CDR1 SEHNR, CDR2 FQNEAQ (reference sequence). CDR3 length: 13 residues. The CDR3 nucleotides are TGTGCCAGCAGCTTAGGGGCTCTTCCGCCACATCACTTC. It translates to CASSLGALPPHHF.

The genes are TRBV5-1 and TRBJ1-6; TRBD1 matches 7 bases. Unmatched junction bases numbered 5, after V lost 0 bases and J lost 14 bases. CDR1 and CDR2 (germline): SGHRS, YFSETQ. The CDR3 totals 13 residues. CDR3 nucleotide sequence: TGCGCCAGCAGCTTGGATCCCGACAGGGCCCTCCACTTT. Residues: CASSLDPDRALHF. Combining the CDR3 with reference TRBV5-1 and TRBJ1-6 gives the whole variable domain KAGVTQTPRYLIKTRGQQVTLSCSPISGHRSVSWYQQTPGQGLQFLFEYFSETQRNKGNFPGRFSGRQFSNSRSEMNVSTLELGDSALYLCASSLDPDRALHFGNGTRLTVT.

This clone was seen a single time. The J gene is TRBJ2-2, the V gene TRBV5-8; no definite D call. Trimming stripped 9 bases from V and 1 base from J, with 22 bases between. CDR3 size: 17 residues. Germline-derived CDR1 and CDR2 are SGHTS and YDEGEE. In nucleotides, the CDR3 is TGTGCCATCAACATTGAGAAAAACTTTTGGAACACCGGGGAGCTGTTTTTT. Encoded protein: CAINIEKNFWNTGELFF. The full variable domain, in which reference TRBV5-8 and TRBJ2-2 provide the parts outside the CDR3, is EAGVTQSPTHLIKTRGQQATLRCSPISGHTSVYWYQQALGLGLQFLLWYDEGEERNRGNFPPRFSGRQFPNYSSELNVNALELEDSALYLCAINIEKNFWNTGELFFGEGSRLTVL.

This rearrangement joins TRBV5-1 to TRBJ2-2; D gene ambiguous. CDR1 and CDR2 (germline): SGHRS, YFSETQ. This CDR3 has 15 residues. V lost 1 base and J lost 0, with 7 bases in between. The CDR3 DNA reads TGCGCCAGCAGCTTGTCATATTCGAACACCGGGGAGCTGTTTTTT. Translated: CASSLSYSNTGELFF.